Each of the 21 T cell receptor beta chains below was sequenced from the same sample in a study of cytomegalovirus exposure and HLA in healthy donors. Amplification used 60 Vbeta primers and 13 Jbeta primers. Generated by immunoSEQ multiplex PCR, the TCRdb table keeps only in-frame clones and is missing some. The sample lists 150,000 or so clones, about 80% occurring once. Sequencing input: PBMCs. These receptors came from a woman aged 35 to 49 in good health and CMV-seronegative.

Only a few counts were recorded for this clone. The gene calls are TRBV27 and TRBJ2-3; D may be TRBD1 (7 bases). V shed 2 bases and J shed 7 bases, with 25 bases lying between them. Germline assignment: CDR1 MNHEY and CDR2 SMNVEV (reference sequence). The CDR3 sequence is 18 residues long. The CDR3 loop reads CASSLRSAEGAETNTQYF. The CDR3 region has the DNA TGTGCCAGCAGTTTACGGTCAGCGGAGGGGGCCGAGACGAATACGCAGTATTTT.

The chain employs TRBV6-5 and TRBJ1-3; no clear D. V was pared by 2 bases and J by 4 bases, with 6 bases between. CDR1 is MNHEY and CDR2 is SVGAGI in the germline V gene. This CDR3 contains 13 residues. In DNA form, the CDR3 reads TGTGCCAGCAGTTACAGGAGGGGAAACACCATATATTTT. Translated: CASSYRRGNTIYF.

The V call is TRBV2, the J call TRBJ1-1; a weak D match, TRBD1 (5 bases). The CDR3 totals 11 residues. V lost 7 bases and J lost 4, with 7 bases in between. Germline CDR1 is SNHLY and CDR2 is FYNNEI. The CDR3 loop is CASTGRTEAFF. The CDR3 nucleotides are TGTGCCAGCACAGGGCGCACTGAAGCTTTCTTT.

The chain recombines TRBV28 with TRBJ2-6, with 11 nucleotides matching TRBD1. The CDR3 is 17 amino acids. Germline CDR1 MDHEN, CDR2 SYDVKM. The V gene end was trimmed by 7 bases and the J gene end by 4 bases; junction bases not matched to a gene: 9. CDR3 region: CASKAGQGAMGANVLTF. DNA of the CDR3: TGTGCCAGCAAGGCAGGACAGGGGGCGATGGGGGCCAACGTCCTGACTTTC.

This sequence joins TRBV28 and TRBJ1-3; D perhaps matches TRBD1 (6 bases). V was trimmed by 6 bases and J by 0 bases, leaving 12 bases between them. The CDR3 extends over 15 amino acids. The germline V gene has CDR1 MDHEN and CDR2 SYDVKM. The CDR3, as DNA: TGTGCCAGCAGACCTACAGGGTCCTCTGGAAACACCATATATTTT. Translated, it gives CASRPTGSSGNTIYF.

CDR3: CASSLMALSGSGSYNEQFF. The CDR3 nucleotides read TGTGCCAGCAGCTTAATGGCGCTTAGCGGGAGTGGGTCCTACAATGAGCAGTTCTTC. J is TRBJ2-1 and V is TRBV7-3; 9 bases agree with TRBD2. V shed 1 base, J shed 1 base, and the junction held 11 bases outside the gene matches. The CDR3 loop spans 19 amino acids. Germline CDR1 and CDR2: SGHTA and FQGTGA.

This clone has just one count. V and J are TRBV2 and TRBJ1-3, with a tentative D call TRBD1 (5 bases). Germline CDR1 reads SNHLY; CDR2 reads FYNNEI. This CDR3 contains 13 residues. The ends were cut back, 4 bases at V and 2 bases at J, with 6 bases in the middle. CDR3 bases: TGTGCCAGCAGTGCGGGGGCTGGAAACACCATATATTTT. Translation: CASSAGAGNTIYF.

The chain carries TRBV28 and TRBJ2-7, with D perhaps matching TRBD1 (6 bases). Trimming removed 8 bases from V and 3 bases from J, with 11 bases in between. CDR3 length equals 12 residues. From germline, CDR1 is MDHEN and CDR2 SYDVKM. For the CDR3, the DNA is TGTGCCAGCGGGACACTAGACTACGAGCAGTACTTC. The encoded protein is CASGTLDYEQYF.

This chain connects TRBV9 to TRBJ1-1; unclear D gene. Germline lookup yields CDR1 SGDLS and CDR2 YYNGEE. Trimming shortened V by 3 bases and J by 0 bases, and 12 bases separated the two germline ends. This CDR3 is 15 amino acids long. The CDR3 is CASSARASMNTEAFF. For the CDR3, the DNA is TGTGCCAGCAGCGCGCGGGCATCTATGAACACTGAAGCTTTCTTT.

This chain joins TRBV6-6 and TRBJ2-1; 14 bases align to TRBD2. Germline-derived CDR1 and CDR2 are MNHNY and SVGAGI (reference sequence). With V trimmed by 5 bases and J by 7 bases, 4 bases remained unmatched. The CDR3 has 15 amino acids. The CDR3 protein is CASSEGLAGVNEQFF. The CDR3 bases are TGTGCCAGCAGTGAGGGACTAGCGGGGGTTAATGAGCAGTTCTTC.

J is TRBJ2-3 and V is TRBV11-3; TRBD1 aligns across 7 bases. J was trimmed by 3 bases and V by 1 base; bases with no gene match: 4. This CDR3 region has 15 residues. The V gene's germline CDR1 is SGHNT and CDR2 YENEEA. CDR3 loop: CASSLGPGGTDTQYF. The DNA of the CDR3 is TGTGCCAGCAGCTTAGGGCCAGGGGGTACAGATACGCAGTATTTT.

The rearrangement uses TRBV25-1 and TRBJ2-3; 11 bases match TRBD2. The CDR3 covers 17 residues. Losses at the gene ends were 3 bases for V and 2 bases for J; bases not matched to a gene: 7. CDR1 is MGHDK and CDR2 is SYGVNS in the germline V gene. The CDR3 DNA is TGTGCCAGCAGTGACCCCTTAGCGGGGGGGATCACAGATACGCAGTATTTT. Translated: CASSDPLAGGITDTQYF.

This clone turned up a few times. V and J are TRBV6-5 and TRBJ2-7; possible D gene TRBD1, 5 bases. The germline V gene has CDR1 MNHEY and CDR2 SVGAGI. The germline V and J ends were trimmed by 6 bases and 3 bases, with 9 bases remaining between them. There are 12 residues in the CDR3. CDR3 nucleotides: TGTGCCAGCAGGGACATCAACTACGAGCAGTACTTC. It is translated as CASRDINYEQYF.

The V call is TRBV6-1, the J call TRBJ2-7, with 11 nucleotides matching TRBD2. After removal of 2 bases from V and 4 bases from J, the junction contained 4 bases not matched to a gene. The germline CDR1 and CDR2 sequences are MNHNS and SASEGT. This CDR3 comprises 15 residues. The CDR3 reads CASSEKPSGGYEQYF. The CDR3, as DNA: TGTGCCAGCAGTGAAAAGCCTAGCGGGGGGTACGAGCAGTACTTC.

The chain links TRBV6-6 to TRBJ2-1, with D unresolved. CDR1 is MNHNY, CDR2 SVGAGI, per germline (reference sequence). The ends were cut back, 2 bases at V and 5 bases at J, with 4 bases in the middle. This CDR3 has 12 residues. The CDR3 loop is CASSYQNNEQFF. The DNA of the CDR3 is TGTGCCAGCAGTTACCAAAACAATGAGCAGTTCTTC.

A few counts support this clone. This chain uses TRBV2 with TRBJ2-2; 7 bases line up with TRBD1. CDR3 length: 15 amino acids. Germline CDR1 is SNHLY and CDR2 is FYNNEI. V lost 4 bases and J lost 2; bases outside the gene matches: 4. The DNA of the CDR3 is TGTGCCAGCAGTGGACAGGGTAGAAACACCGGGGAGCTGTTTTTT. It specifies CASSGQGRNTGELFF.

This chain joins TRBV19 and TRBJ1-1; 9 bases map to TRBD1. In germline, CDR1 is LNHDA, CDR2 SQIVND (reference sequence). The CDR3 is 14 residues long. The junction had 6 bases not matched to a gene; V was cut back by 10 bases and J by 0 bases. The CDR3 here is CATGTGTLNTEAFF. The CDR3 DNA follows: TGTGCCACGGGGACAGGGACATTGAACACTGAAGCTTTCTTT.

The chain uses TRBV5-4 and TRBJ1-1; 8 bases are a match to TRBD1. The CDR3 contains 15 residues. Looked up from germline, CDR1 is SGHNT and CDR2 is YYREEE (reference sequence). V lost 0 bases and J lost 4; bases outside the gene matches: 5. The CDR3 region has the DNA TGTGCCAGCAGCTTGGGAGGACAGGGAGGCACTGAAGCTTTCTTT. It codes for CASSLGGQGGTEAFF.

V and J are TRBV7-9 and TRBJ2-7; 9 bases line up with TRBD1. CDR3 length equals 14 residues. The germline V gene encodes CDR1 SEHNR and CDR2 FQNEAQ (reference sequence). The trim removed 5 bases at V and 2 bases at J, leaving 4 bases unmatched. The CDR3 DNA reads as TGTGCCAGCAGCGCCCGGGACAGGGCCTACGAGCAGTACTTC. It translates to CASSARDRAYEQYF.

This clone was picked up a small number of times. The rearrangement uses TRBV7-6 and TRBJ2-1; 11 bases line up with TRBD2. Germline values: CDR1 SGHVS, CDR2 FNYEAQ. The ends lost 5 bases at V and 4 bases at J; junction bases unmatched: 4. This CDR3 has 15 amino acids. CDR3 residues: CASSGASGGYNEQFF. The CDR3 DNA sequence: TGTGCCAGCAGCGGAGCTAGCGGGGGGTACAATGAGCAGTTCTTC. The entire variable domain, with the rest obtained from reference TRBV7-6 and TRBJ2-1, is as follows: GAGVSQSPRYKVTKRGQDVALRCDPISGHVSLYWYRQALGQGPEFLTYFNYEAQQDKSGLPNDRFSAERPEGSISTLTIQRTEQRDSAMYRCASSGASGGYNEQFFGPGTRLTVL.

This clone came up once. The chain recombines TRBV7-6 with TRBJ2-5; TRBD2 aligns across 8 bases. V shed 2 bases, J shed 5 bases, and the junction held 1 base outside the gene matches. The CDR3 runs to 13 residues. Germline V gene sequence: CDR1 SGHVS, CDR2 FNYEAQ. The CDR3 region is CASSLRGGETQYF. The CDR3 DNA is TGTGCCAGCAGCTTACGCGGGGGGGAGACCCAGTACTTC.